These 17 T cell receptor beta chains originate from one sample sequenced in a study of blood T cell repertoires in COVID-19. Profiled with immunoSEQ multiplex PCR; TCRdb holds only in-frame clones, not every one. The sample yields around 89,000 clones, about 78% seen once. Sequenced material: peripheral blood. The receptor set was obtained from a woman of 80 years or more with acute or convalescent COVID-19.

V gene TRBV7-3 combines with J gene TRBJ1-1, with 7 nucleotides matching TRBD1. The CDR3 spans 14 residues. In germline, CDR1 is SGHTA, CDR2 FQGTGA. J was trimmed by 4 bases and V by 3 bases; bases with no gene match: 5. Written as DNA, the CDR3 is TGTGCCAGCAGCTTCTCAGGGGGGAGCACTGAAGCTTTCTTT. Amino acid sequence: CASSFSGGSTEAFF.

CDR3 protein: CASSPRTGANVLTF. The CDR3 DNA is TGTGCCAGCAGCCCCCGGACAGGGGCCAACGTCCTGACTTTC. This sequence joins TRBV7-2 and TRBJ2-6; TRBD1 is a possible D gene (5 bases). CDR1 and CDR2 (germline): SGHTA, FQGNSA. CDR3 length: 14 residues. V shed 5 bases and J shed 4 bases, with 9 bases lying between them.

The rearrangement joins TRBV7-2 to TRBJ2-2, with 8 positions matching TRBD1. The CDR3 contains 14 residues. V was clipped by 7 bases and J by 6 bases; unmatched bases: 7. Germline assignment: CDR1 SGHTA and CDR2 FQGNSA. CDR3 protein: CASITDRGSGELFF. In nucleotides, the CDR3 is TGTGCCAGCATCACAGACAGGGGATCCGGGGAGCTGTTTTTT.

The chain is built from TRBV9 and TRBJ1-1, with D unclear. The CDR3 consists of 12 residues. Germline V gives CDR1 SGDLS, CDR2 YYNGEE. The V and J ends lost 0 bases and 11 bases respectively, with 11 bases between them. Here the CDR3 reads CASSVVSSGAFF. The CDR3 coding sequence is TGTGCCAGCAGCGTAGTCAGTTCCGGGGCTTTCTTT.

The rearrangement links TRBV14 to TRBJ1-2; the D is unclear. This CDR3 is built from 15 residues. Trimming stripped 2 bases from V and 0 bases from J, with 10 bases between. Looked up from germline, CDR1 is SGHDN and CDR2 is FVKESK. This chain's CDR3 is CASSQPGASNYGYTF. For the CDR3, the DNA is TGTGCCAGCAGCCAACCGGGAGCCTCTAACTATGGCTACACCTTC.

The chain combines TRBV28 with TRBJ1-6, with unresolved D. CDR1 MDHEN and CDR2 SYDVKM come from the germline V gene. V dropped 2 bases and J dropped 8 bases, with 10 bases sitting between them. This CDR3 is built from 14 residues. CDR3 sequence reads: CASSLGNGDSPLHF. In nucleotides, the CDR3 is TGTGCCAGCAGTTTAGGTAACGGGGATTCACCCCTCCACTTT. The whole variable domain, remainder taken from reference TRBV28 and TRBJ1-6, is DVKVTQSSRYLVKRTGEKVFLECVQDMDHENMFWYRQDPGLGLRLIYFSYDVKMKEKGDIPEGYSVSREKKERFSLILESASTNQTSMYLCASSLGNGDSPLHFGNGTRLTVT.

The rearrangement links TRBV5-5 to TRBJ1-2, with D perhaps matching TRBD1 (5 bases). The V and J ends lost 2 bases and 6 bases respectively, with 14 bases between them. Germline assignment: CDR1 SGHKS and CDR2 YYEKEE (reference sequence). The CDR3 sequence is 14 residues long. This chain's CDR3 is CASSFWHGGDGYTF. CDR3 sequence (DNA): TGTGCCAGCAGCTTCTGGCACGGGGGTGATGGCTACACCTTC.

This clone was seen more than once but under ten times. CDR3 nucleotide sequence: TGCGCCAGCAGCTCCGACAGCCTCGCCGAGCAGTACTTC. This translates into CASSSDSLAEQYF. The rearrangement joins TRBV5-1 to TRBJ2-7, with D possibly TRBD1 on 5 matching bases. The germline V gene encodes CDR1 SGHRS and CDR2 YFSETQ. The CDR3 sequence is 13 residues long. V lost 3 bases and J 6 bases, leaving 13 bases between the germline ends.

The V call is TRBV6-6, the J call TRBJ1-4; D is possibly TRBD1 (5 bases). Germline V lookup: CDR1 MNHNY, CDR2 SVGAGI (reference sequence). The CDR3 totals 15 residues. Trimming cost V 2 bases and J 6 bases, with 13 bases left between them. The DNA for the CDR3 is TGTGCCAGCAGTTACAAGGGGCGGTGGGATGAAAAACTGTTTTTT. This encodes CASSYKGRWDEKLFF.

V gene TRBV6-1 combines with J gene TRBJ1-2; maybe TRBD1 (6 bases). V lost 3 bases and J 4 bases, leaving 6 bases between the germline ends. Germline V lookup: CDR1 MNHNS, CDR2 SASEGT. The CDR3 is made up of 12 amino acids. This CDR3 reads CASSDRGYGYTF. Here the CDR3 DNA reads TGTGCCAGCAGTGACAGGGGCTATGGCTACACCTTC.

The chain links TRBV6-2 or TRBV6-3 to TRBJ1-1; 10 bases are a match to TRBD1. The CDR3 runs to 16 residues. Germline V gene lookup returns CDR1 MNHEY and CDR2 SVGEGT. The V segment lost 5 bases and the J segment 1 base; nucleotides outside the gene matches: 7. CDR3 DNA: TGTGCCAGCAGTACAGACCGACAGGGGGCGAACACTGAAGCTTTCTTT. It specifies CASSTDRQGANTEAFF.

This clone was counted once. The V call is TRBV6-5, the J call TRBJ2-7; TRBD2 matches 7 bases. Germline CDR1 MNHEY, CDR2 SVGAGI. The CDR3 extends over 13 amino acids. Trimming cost V 6 bases and J 3 bases; bases outside gene matches: 5. The CDR3 sequence is CASRVGGNYEQYF. The DNA for the CDR3 is TGTGCCAGCAGGGTGGGGGGGAACTACGAGCAGTACTTC.

V is TRBV5-6 and J is TRBJ2-7; TRBD1 matches at 8 bases. The CDR3 is 13 residues long. The trim removed 4 bases at V and 5 bases at J, leaving 5 bases unmatched. In germline, CDR1 is SGHDT, CDR2 YYEEEE. The CDR3 region is CASSLEDRDEQYF. The CDR3 nucleotides read TGTGCCAGCAGCCTAGAGGACAGGGACGAGCAGTACTTC.

V usage is TRBV18 and J usage is TRBJ2-1; TRBD2 agrees at 9 bases. CDR3 length: 19 residues. With V trimmed by 1 base and J by 4 bases, 14 bases remained unmatched. Germline CDR1 KGHSH, CDR2 LQKENI. Here the CDR3 DNA reads TGTGCCAGCTCACCACAGGGGCCACGTAGCGGGGGAGGTTACAATGAGCAGTTCTTC. Translation: CASSPQGPRSGGGYNEQFF.

V is TRBV6-2 or TRBV6-3 and J is TRBJ2-7; D ambiguous. CDR1 is MNHEY, CDR2 SVGEGT, per germline. The CDR3 sequence is 13 residues long. Trimming removed 5 bases at V and 0 bases at J, with 8 bases between. The CDR3 sequence is CASSPSSSYEQYF. The CDR3 bases are TGTGCCAGCAGTCCGTCTAGCTCCTACGAGCAGTACTTC.

The CDR3 coding sequence is TGTGCCATCAGTGGTGCTTTGGCCGGGACTAGCGGGGGGGCGTACGAGCAGTACTTC. Protein product: CAISGALAGTSGGAYEQYF. V gene TRBV10-3 combines with J gene TRBJ2-7; TRBD2 matches at 16 bases. CDR1 and CDR2 from the germline V gene are ENHRY and SYGVKD. V lost 4 bases, J lost 4 bases, and 13 bases stayed unmatched. This CDR3 spans 19 amino acids.

The rearrangement uses TRBV10-3 and TRBJ2-3, with D possibly being TRBD2 (7 bases). The CDR3 extends over 14 amino acids. V lost 10 bases to trimming and J lost 3 bases, with 17 bases between them. Looked up from germline, CDR1 is ENHRY and CDR2 is SYGVKD. This CDR3 is CATFGGQVTDTQYF. CDR3 in DNA: TGTGCCACGTTCGGGGGGCAAGTGACAGATACGCAGTATTTT.